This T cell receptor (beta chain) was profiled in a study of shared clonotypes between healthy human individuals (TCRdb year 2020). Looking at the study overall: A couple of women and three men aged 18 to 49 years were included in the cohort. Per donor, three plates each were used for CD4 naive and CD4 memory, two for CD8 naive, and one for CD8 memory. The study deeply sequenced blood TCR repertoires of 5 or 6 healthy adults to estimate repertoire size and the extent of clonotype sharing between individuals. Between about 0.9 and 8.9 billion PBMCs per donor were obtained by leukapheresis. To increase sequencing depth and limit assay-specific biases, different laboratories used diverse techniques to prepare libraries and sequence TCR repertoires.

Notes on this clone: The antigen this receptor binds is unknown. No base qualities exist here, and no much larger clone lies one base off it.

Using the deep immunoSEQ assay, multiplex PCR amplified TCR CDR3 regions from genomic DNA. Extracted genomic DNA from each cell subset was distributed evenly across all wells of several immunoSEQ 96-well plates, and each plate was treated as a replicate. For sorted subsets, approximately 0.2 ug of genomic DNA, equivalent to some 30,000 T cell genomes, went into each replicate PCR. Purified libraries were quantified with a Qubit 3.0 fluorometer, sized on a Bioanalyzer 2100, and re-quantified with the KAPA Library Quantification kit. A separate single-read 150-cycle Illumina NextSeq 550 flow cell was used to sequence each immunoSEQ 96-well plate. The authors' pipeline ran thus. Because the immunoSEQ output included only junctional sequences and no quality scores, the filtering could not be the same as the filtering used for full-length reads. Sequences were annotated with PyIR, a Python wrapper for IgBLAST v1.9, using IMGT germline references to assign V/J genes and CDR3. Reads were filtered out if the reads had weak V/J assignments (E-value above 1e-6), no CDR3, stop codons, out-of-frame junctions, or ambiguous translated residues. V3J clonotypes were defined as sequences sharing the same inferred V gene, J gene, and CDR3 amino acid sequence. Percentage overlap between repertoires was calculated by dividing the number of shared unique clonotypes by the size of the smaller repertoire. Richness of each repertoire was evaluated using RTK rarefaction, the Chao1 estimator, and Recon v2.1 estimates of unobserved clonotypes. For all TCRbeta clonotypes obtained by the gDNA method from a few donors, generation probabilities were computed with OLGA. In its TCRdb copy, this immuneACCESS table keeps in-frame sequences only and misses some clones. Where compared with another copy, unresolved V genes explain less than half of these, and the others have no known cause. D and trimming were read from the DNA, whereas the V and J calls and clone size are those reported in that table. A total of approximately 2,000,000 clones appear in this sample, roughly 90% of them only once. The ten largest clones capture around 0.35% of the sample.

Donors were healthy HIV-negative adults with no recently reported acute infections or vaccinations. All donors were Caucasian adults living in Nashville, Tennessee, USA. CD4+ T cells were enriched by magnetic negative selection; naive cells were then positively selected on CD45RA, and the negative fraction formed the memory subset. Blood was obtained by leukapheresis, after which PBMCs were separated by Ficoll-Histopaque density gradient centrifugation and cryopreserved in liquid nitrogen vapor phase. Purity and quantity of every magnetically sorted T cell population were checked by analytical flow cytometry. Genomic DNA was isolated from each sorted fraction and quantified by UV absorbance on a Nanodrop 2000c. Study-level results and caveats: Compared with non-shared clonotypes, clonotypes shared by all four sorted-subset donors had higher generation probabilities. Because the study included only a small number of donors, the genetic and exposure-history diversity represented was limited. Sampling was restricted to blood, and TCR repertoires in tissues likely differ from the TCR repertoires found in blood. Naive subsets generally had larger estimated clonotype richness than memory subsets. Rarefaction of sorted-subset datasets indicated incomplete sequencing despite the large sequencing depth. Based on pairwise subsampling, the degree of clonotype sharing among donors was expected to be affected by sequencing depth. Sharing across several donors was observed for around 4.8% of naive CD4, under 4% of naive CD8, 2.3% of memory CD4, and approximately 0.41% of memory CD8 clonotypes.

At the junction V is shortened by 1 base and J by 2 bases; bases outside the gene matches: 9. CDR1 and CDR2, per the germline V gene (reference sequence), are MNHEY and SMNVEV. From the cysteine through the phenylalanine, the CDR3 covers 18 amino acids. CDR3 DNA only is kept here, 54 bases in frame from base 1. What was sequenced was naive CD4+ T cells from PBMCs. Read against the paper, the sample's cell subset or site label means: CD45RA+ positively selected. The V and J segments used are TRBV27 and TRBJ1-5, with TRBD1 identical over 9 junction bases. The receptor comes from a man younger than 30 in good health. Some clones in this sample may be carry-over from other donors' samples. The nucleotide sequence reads TGTGCCAGCAGTTTATTTCCAGGACAGGGGAGAGGCAATCAGCCCCAGCATTTT. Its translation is CASSLFPGQGRGNQPQHF.